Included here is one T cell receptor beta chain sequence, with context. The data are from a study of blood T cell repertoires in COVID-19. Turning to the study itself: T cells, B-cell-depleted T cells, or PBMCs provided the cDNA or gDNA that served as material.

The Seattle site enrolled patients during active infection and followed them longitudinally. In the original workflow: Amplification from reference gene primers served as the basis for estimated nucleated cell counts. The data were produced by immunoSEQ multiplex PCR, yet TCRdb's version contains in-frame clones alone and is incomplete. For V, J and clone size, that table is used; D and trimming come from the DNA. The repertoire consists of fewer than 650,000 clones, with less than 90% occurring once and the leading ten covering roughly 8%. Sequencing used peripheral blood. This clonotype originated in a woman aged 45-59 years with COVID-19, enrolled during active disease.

The CDR3 bases are TGTGCCAGCAGCTCCACTAGCGGGGTACACAATGAGCAGTTCTTC. This sequence encodes CASSSTSGVHNEQFF. This chain uses TRBV5-4 with TRBJ2-1; 10 bases match TRBD2. After removal of 3 bases from V and 5 bases from J, the junction contained 5 bases not matched to a gene. The CDR3 consists of 15 residues. Germline V gives CDR1 SGHNT, CDR2 YYREEE (reference sequence).